The rows below give T cell receptor beta chains drawn from one sample of a study of T cells in Graves' hyperthyroidism and ophthalmopathy. TCRdb passed the multiplex PCR reads through MiXCR, listing each CDR3 protein once. The sample lists under 300,000 distinct CDR3 sequences, roughly 14% occurring once. The source material was blood. These receptors originate from a woman aged 40 to 50 with Graves' hyperthyroidism that later progressed to Graves' ophthalmopathy. Each CDR3 is given without its conserved first and last residue. Size is omitted from some rows. Given values are once, few, many or a class for expanded clones.

>TRBV7-6|TRBJ2-2|13|many
ASVTQHFRTGELF
>TRBV11-2|TRBJ1-5|12|NA
ASSEEDENQPQH
>TRBV9|TRBJ2-1|13|few
ASTPLGTYYNEQF
>TRBV30|TRBJ2-5|9|many
AWGSGETQY
>TRBV5-1|TRBJ2-1|13|many
ASSWGGLADNEQF
>TRBV10-3|TRBJ2-7|12|many
AISEAGGSYEQY
>TRBV28|TRBJ2-2|15|few
ASSPGQGSLRAGELF
>TRBV10-2|TRBJ2-2|14|many
ASSGAGSSDTGELF
>TRBV27|TRBJ1-5|14|many
ASRSYYRGRDQPQH
>TRBV29-1|TRBJ2-5|11|many
SAMGRRGETQY
>TRBV2|TRBJ2-1|9|many
ASREGDEQF
>TRBV2|TRBJ2-5|11|many
ASSLSFQETQY
>TRBV5-1|TRBJ2-3|12|many
ASSLGTNTDTQY
>TRBV7-8|TRBJ2-1|16|many
ASSLARAGVSSYNEQF